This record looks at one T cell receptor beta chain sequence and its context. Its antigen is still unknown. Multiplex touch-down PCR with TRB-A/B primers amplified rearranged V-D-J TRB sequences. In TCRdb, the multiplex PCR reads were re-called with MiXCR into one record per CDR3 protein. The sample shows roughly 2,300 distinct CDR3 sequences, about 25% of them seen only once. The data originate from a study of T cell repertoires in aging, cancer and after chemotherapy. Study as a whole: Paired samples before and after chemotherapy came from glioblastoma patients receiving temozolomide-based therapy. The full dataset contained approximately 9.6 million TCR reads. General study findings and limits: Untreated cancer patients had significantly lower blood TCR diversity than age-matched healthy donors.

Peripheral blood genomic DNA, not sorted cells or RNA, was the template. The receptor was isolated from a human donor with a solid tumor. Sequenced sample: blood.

CDR3 DNA sequence: TGTGCCAGCAGCCCGACCCGACCGGTCACTGAAGCTTTCTTT. Protein sequence: CASSPTRPVTEAFF. The rearrangement joins TRBV7-2 to TRBJ1-1; D is undetermined. The V end lost 5 bases, the J end lost 4 bases, and 14 bases lay between the germline ends. Germline CDR1 reads SGHTA; CDR2 reads FQGNSA. The CDR3 spans 14 residues.